A single sample is the source of the 14 T cell receptor beta chains below, sequenced in a study of early T cells in non-severe SARS-CoV-2 infection. One entry per CDR3 protein results from TCRdb running MiXCR on the 5' RACE reads. This table has approximately 42,000 distinct CDR3 sequences, around 7% appearing once. The sequencing sample was made of whole blood. The receptors shown here come from an adult who was a healthcare worker with PCR-confirmed SARS-CoV-2 infection or an uninfected control (not recorded which).

This clonotype was observed a handful of times. The V gene is TRBV5-4, the J gene TRBJ2-3; the D gene is possibly TRBD1 (6 bases). Trimming shortened V by 2 bases and J by 2 bases, and 9 bases separated the two germline ends. Germline lookup yields CDR1 SGHNT and CDR2 YYREEE (reference sequence). The CDR3 covers 14 residues. CDR3 coding DNA: TGTGCCAGCAGCTTCCGGACAGTCACAGATACGCAGTATTTT. Its protein is CASSFRTVTDTQYF.

V gene TRBV7-9 combines with J gene TRBJ2-7; 7 bases match TRBD1. In germline, CDR1 is SEHNR, CDR2 FQNEAQ (reference sequence). The CDR3 is 14 residues long. The V gene end was trimmed by 2 bases and the J gene end by 7 bases; junction bases not matched to a gene: 8. The CDR3 spells CASSLFDREGEQYF. The CDR3 nucleotides are TGTGCCAGCAGCTTATTTGACAGGGAAGGTGAGCAGTACTTC. Full variable domain (outside the CDR3, taken from reference TRBV7-9 and TRBJ2-7): DTGVSQNPRHKITKRGQNVTFRCDPISEHNRLYWYRQTLGQGPEFLTYFQNEAQLEKSRLLSDRFSAERPKGSFSTLEIQRTEQGDSAMYLCASSLFDREGEQYFGPGTRLTVT.

This clonotype was observed many times. The V call is TRBV12-3 or TRBV12-4, the J call TRBJ2-1, with D perhaps TRBD2 (5 bases). The CDR3 has 13 residues. V shed 6 bases and J shed 9 bases, with 15 bases lying between them. The CDR3 sequence is CASSSLAIGEQFF. The CDR3 DNA reads as TGTGCCAGCAGCTCTCTAGCAATCGGTGAGCAGTTCTTC.

This clonotype was seen a handful of times. V and J are TRBV12-3 or TRBV12-4 and TRBJ2-5; D is ambiguous. The CDR3 contains 13 residues. Trimming stripped 6 bases from V and 3 bases from J, with 11 bases between. Here the CDR3 reads CASRTDVEETQYF. The CDR3, as DNA: TGTGCCAGCAGGACGGACGTAGAAGAGACCCAGTACTTC.

This clonotype has ten or more counts. The CDR3 bases are TGTGCCAGCAGCTCTGACGGAAATTCACCCCTCCACTTT. As protein: CASSSDGNSPLHF. The gene calls are TRBV9 and TRBJ1-6; D is unresolved. Germline loops: CDR1 SGDLS, CDR2 YYNGEE. With 4 bases removed from V and 7 bases from J, the gap between germline ends came to 9 bases. This CDR3 contains 13 residues.

This clonotype showed up many times. V and J are TRBV7-2 and TRBJ2-1, with D perhaps TRBD2 (6 bases). Germline lookup yields CDR1 SGHTA and CDR2 FQGNSA. V lost 7 bases and J lost 4, with 14 bases in between. CDR3 size: 14 residues. CDR3 nucleotide sequence: TGTGCCAGCACCCCCGGGAGAGCTTACAATGAGCAGTTCTTC. The encoded protein is CASTPGRAYNEQFF.

This clonotype showed up many times. The chain has TRBV6-5 and TRBJ2-3; 12 bases are a match to TRBD2. Germline-derived CDR1 and CDR2 are MNHEY and SVGAGI. V shed 2 bases, J shed 0 bases, and the junction held 6 bases outside the gene matches. CDR3 length equals 18 residues. CDR3 protein: CASSYPRTSGVSTDTQYF. Here the CDR3 DNA reads TGTGCCAGCAGTTACCCGCGGACTAGCGGGGTCAGCACAGATACGCAGTATTTT.

This chain's CDR3 is CASSFLQRRSPLHF. In DNA form, the CDR3 reads TGTGCCAGCAGCTTTCTACAGCGGCGGTCACCCCTCCACTTT. The chain uses TRBV7-8 and TRBJ1-6; the D is unclear. Germline V gene data show CDR1 as SGHVS and CDR2 as FQNEAQ. Trimming left V 3 bases short and J 10 bases short, with 13 bases between. This CDR3 is built from 14 residues.

This clonotype was seen many times. The V gene is TRBV7-8, the J gene TRBJ2-3; 9 bases agree with TRBD2. The V gene's germline CDR1 is SGHVS and CDR2 FQNEAQ. Germline trimming cut 6 bases from V and 5 bases from J; bases unmatched to any gene: 6. This CDR3 has 14 amino acids. CDR3 amino acids: CASRQAGGGDTQYF. In nucleotides, the CDR3 is TGTGCCAGCAGACAAGCGGGGGGTGGAGATACGCAGTATTTT.

This clonotype came up a few times. The rearrangement links TRBV7-6 to TRBJ1-2; the D is unclear. The length of the CDR3 is 12 residues. Trimming pared 5 bases from V and 3 bases from J, leaving 7 bases between. Germline loops: CDR1 SGHVS, CDR2 FNYEAQ. The CDR3 reads CASSPGHYGYTF. The CDR3 coding sequence is TGTGCCAGCAGCCCCGGACACTATGGCTACACCTTC. The variable domain in full, completed from reference TRBV7-6 and TRBJ1-2, reads GAGVSQSPRYKVTKRGQDVALRCDPISGHVSLYWYRQALGQGPEFLTYFNYEAQQDKSGLPNDRFSAERPEGSISTLTIQRTEQRDSAMYRCASSPGHYGYTFGSGTRLTVV.

The table lists this clonotype with many counts. This chain links TRBV11-2 with TRBJ2-5; the D gene is possibly TRBD1 (6 bases). The CDR3 is 13 residues long. Germline CDR1 SGHAT, CDR2 FQNNGV. V was cut by 4 bases and J by 6 bases, with 12 bases left in between. CDR3 in DNA: TGTGCCAGCAGCTATGGACAGTTGAAGACCCAGTACTTC. Its translation is CASSYGQLKTQYF.

This clonotype ranks as medium-sized. The rearrangement joins TRBV3-1 to TRBJ1-1; D ambiguous. The CDR3 has 16 amino acids. Trimming shortened V by 4 bases and J by 1 base, and 16 bases separated the two germline ends. The germline CDR1 and CDR2 sequences are LGHDT and YNNKEL (reference sequence). CDR3 sequence: CASSLFRVQPNTEAFF. The CDR3 DNA sequence: TGTGCCAGCAGCCTTTTCAGAGTCCAGCCGAACACTGAAGCTTTCTTT. The full variable domain, rest sourced from reference TRBV3-1 and TRBJ1-1, is DTAVSQTPKYLVTQMGNDKSIKCEQNLGHDTMYWYKQDSKKFLKIMFSYNNKELIINETVPNRFSPKSPDKAHLNLHINSLELGDSAVYFCASSLFRVQPNTEAFFGQGTRLTVV.

The chain recombines TRBV5-1 with TRBJ1-4; no firm D call. The CDR3 consists of 16 residues. V lost 4 bases to trimming and J lost 0 bases, with 13 bases between them. CDR1 SGHRS and CDR2 YFSETQ come from the germline V gene. The CDR3 here is CASSPTRQTTNEKLFF. Written as DNA, the CDR3 is TGCGCCAGCAGCCCGACAAGACAAACAACTAATGAAAAACTGTTTTTT.

This clonotype has just a few counts. The chain recombines TRBV12-3 or TRBV12-4 with TRBJ1-4; D remains unclear. Trimming took 5 bases from V and 5 from J, leaving 21 bases between them. This CDR3 is built from 17 residues. The CDR3 coding sequence is TGTGCCAGCAGTCCCCACCGTGGTCGGACCGACAATGAAAAACTGTTTTTT. Residues: CASSPHRGRTDNEKLFF.